Listed below are T cell receptor beta chains from one sample, sequenced in a study of CD8+CD57+ T cells in acquired aplastic anemia. One entry per CDR3 protein results from TCRdb running MiXCR on the reads. Among some 290,000 distinct CDR3 sequences listed, around 60% were seen once. Specimen: sorted CD4+, CD8+, or CD8+CD57+ T cells (not recorded which) from PBMCs. Receptor source: a human donor with severe aplastic anemia or a healthy control (not recorded which). Each CDR3 is given with its conserved first and last residue. D genes are given only for firm matches. Expanded clones are given a class, and other clones once, few, many or no size at all.

CASSLDGDNEQFF | TGTGCCAGCAGCCTCGATGGGGACAATGAGCAGTTCTTC | . | . | TRBJ2-1 | 13 | TRBV7-8
CASSGLGSISYEQYF | TGTGCCAGTAGTGGCCTAGGCTCAATCTCCTACGAGCAGTACTTC | . | . | TRBJ2-7 | 15 | TRBV6-1
CASSYEKGSLNTEAFF | TGTGCCAGCAGTTACGAGAAAGGGTCATTGAACACTGAAGCTTTCTTT | . | . | TRBJ1-1 | 16 | TRBV25-1
CAISETDRVEGYTF | TGTGCCATCAGTGAGACCGACAGGGTTGAAGGCTACACCTTC | . | TRBD1 | TRBJ1-2 | 14 | TRBV10-3
CASKGGGYEQYF | TGTGCCAGTAAGGGCGGGGGCTACGAGCAGTACTTC | . | TRBD2 | TRBJ2-7 | 12 | TRBV19
CATGVPLAGVHGELFF | TGTGCCACCGGGGTCCCCCTAGCGGGAGTGCACGGGGAGCTGTTTTTT | . | TRBD2 | TRBJ2-2 | 16 | TRBV7-2
CASTRTAANSEAFF | TGTGCCAGCACCCGGACAGCGGCGAACTCTGAAGCTTTCTTT | . | . | TRBJ1-1 | 14 | TRBV9
CASSSPSGGGRYGYTF | TGTGCCAGCAGTTCCCCTTCAGGGGGCGGGCGGTATGGCTACACCTTC | . | TRBD1 | TRBJ1-2 | 16 | TRBV28
CASSYDSASTDTQYF | TGTGCCAGCAGCTACGACAGTGCTAGCACAGATACGCAGTATTTT | . | . | TRBJ2-3 | 15 | TRBV9
CASSLRGGSSYNEQFF | TGCGCCAGCAGCTTAAGGGGGGGGAGCTCCTACAATGAGCAGTTCTTC | many | . | TRBJ2-1 | 16 | TRBV5-1